Detailed here is one TCR beta chain. The CDR3 is made up of 18 amino acids. The J segment lost 0 bases and the V segment lost 0 bases, leaving 6 bases of the junction unmatched. Germline loops: CDR1 SGHRS, CDR2 YFSETQ. These data originate in a study of T cells after posttransplantation cyclophosphamide. The data were produced by immunoSEQ multiplex PCR, yet TCRdb's version contains in-frame clones alone and is incomplete. The sample includes 11,000 or so clones, around nine tenths of them seen just once. A marrow graft followed busulfan-fludarabine conditioning, with cyclophosphamide on days +3 and +4.

This chain links TRBV5-1 with TRBJ1-4; TRBD1 aligns across 9 bases. This sequence was found in a female patient between 30 and 39 years old who received an allogeneic stem cell transplant from an unrelated donor, was CMV-positive, and had no GVHD. The T cells may come from the graft donor. The source was PBMCs, collected after allogeneic stem cell transplant with posttransplant cyclophosphamide. The CDR3 DNA reads TGCGCCAGCAGCTTGGACCGGGACAGGGATTCAACTAATGAAAAACTGTTTTTT. Translation: CASSLDRDRDSTNEKLFF. The complete variable domain, with remaining parts taken from reference TRBV5-1 and TRBJ1-4, reads KAGVTQTPRYLIKTRGQQVTLSCSPISGHRSVSWYQQTPGQGLQFLFEYFSETQRNKGNFPGRFSGRQFSNSRSEMNVSTLELGDSALYLCASSLDRDRDSTNEKLFFGSGTQLSVL.